This T cell receptor (beta chain) stems from a study of radiation and T cells in renal cell carcinoma (TCRdb year 2020). Study-level background: The samples were drawn from a clinical trial, where primary renal cell carcinomas were treated with 15 Gy of stereotactic body radiation therapy and then removed by nephrectomy 4 weeks afterward. Across all 55 or so samples, 4 million or so unique CDR3 nucleotide sequences encoding some 3,000,000 unique CDR3 amino acid sequences were identified. TCR beta sequencing covered around 50 samples in total, comprising about 26 tumors and around 27 peripheral blood samples.

Notes on this clone: Its antigen is not yet known. Base quality data are lacking; no much larger clone is found one base away.

Trimming costs V 6 bases and J 4 bases, and their ends lie 12 bases apart. The germline V gene encodes CDR1 MNHEY and CDR2 SVGAGI. The CDR3 runs 14 residues from the cysteine to the phenylalanine. The CDR3 DNA has 42 bases and is translated from base 1. TCR beta libraries were generated from genomic DNA with the immunoSEQ kit, following the manufacturer's recommendations. For library preparation, a first multiplex PCR was performed with proprietary primers, followed by a second PCR in which unique barcodes were added, and bead cleanups were performed after each round. A kit-provided positive control reaction and a negative control reaction were included in every sample batch. The final libraries were assessed on an Agilent 4200 TapeStation D1000 ScreenTape, pooled by volume, and quantified by qPCR. Sequencing was performed on an Illumina NextSeq500 using a MidOutput 150-cycle cartridge, with 156 Read1 cycles, 15 Index1 cycles, and the kit custom primers. The pooled library was loaded at approximately 0.96 pM, and around 18% PhiX control was spiked in. On the authors' methods: Vendor-processed data were analyzed in R, with a clonotype defined as all T cells sharing the same CDR3 nucleotide sequence. For clone abundance analyses, frequencies were normalized to the 10,000 most abundant clones per sample. Public T cell clones, which averaged fewer than five per sample, were removed prior to analysis. A difference in abundance of at least 32-fold between compartments was used to define tumor-enriched and baseline blood-enriched clonotypes. Clonotypes expanded or contracted between blood time points were identified with a beta-binomial differential abundance model. Tumor-blood repertoire similarity was measured with the Baroni-Urbani and Buser coefficient, and group comparisons used two-tailed Wilcoxon tests in R. In TCRdb, the immuneACCESS table is reduced to in-frame sequences with V and J assigned. These tables do not hold every clone; where another copy was compared, an unresolved V gene accounts for under half, and the others remain unexplained. That table gives V, J and clone size, and the DNA gave D and trimming. For this sample the table gives roughly 130,000 clones, of which about 81% were detected only once. The ten biggest clones cover under 2.5% of the sample.

What the time point label conveys for this sample: blood 2 weeks post-SBRT. This specimen's treatment or condition label, interpreted: 15 Gy SBRT to primary tumor, nephrectomy 4 weeks later. To follow tumor-enriched clonotypes, peripheral blood was collected serially from radiation-treated patients at baseline and again at 2 weeks and 4 weeks after SBRT. Every patient's renal cell carcinoma showed clear cell pathology. Genomic DNA for TCR sequencing was prepared using the QIAamp DNA Blood Mini Kit (Qiagen). Only samples passing all quality control checks were included in the analyses. Overall study outcomes, separate from this receptor: Because the trial had a single-armed design, the trial could not examine how radiation dose or scheduling affected the TCR repertoire. Dynamics of the blood repertoire were not tracked past 4 weeks after treatment. Because no pretreatment tumor biopsies were available, whether clonotypes were present in the tumor at baseline could not be determined. In blood, the top tumor clonotypes increased between baseline and 2 weeks post-radiation and then shrank by 4 weeks, which suggests that tumor-resident clones expanded only transiently.

This receptor was obtained from a woman aged 60-75 years with renal cell carcinoma. The sequence joins TRBV6-5 to TRBJ2-2; no confident D gene assignment can be made. The sequencing used blood, collected from a patient whose treatment included radiotherapy and nephrectomy. In nucleotides, the sequence is TGTGCCAGCAGCTGGTCTATCGCCACCGGGGAGCTGTTTTTT. This sequence encodes CASSWSIATGELFF.